Listed here are 20 T cell receptor beta chains from one sample, sequenced in a study of cytomegalovirus exposure and HLA in healthy donors. PCR primers comprised 60 Vbeta and 13 Jbeta primers. Sequenced by immunoSEQ multiplex PCR; TCRdb stores in-frame clones only, minus some. This table has 200,000 to 250,000 clones, 70% to 85% appearing once. The sequenced material came from PBMCs. The receptors here all came from a woman between 40 and 50 years old in good health and CMV-seronegative.

The chain couples TRBV7-6 to TRBJ2-7; the match to TRBD1 covers 10 bases. CDR3 length: 17 residues. The germline gives CDR1 SGHVS, CDR2 FNYEAQ. Trimming took 1 base from V and 3 from J; bases not matched to a gene: 9. The CDR3 spells CASSLGAGTGVSYEQYF. The CDR3, as DNA: TGTGCCAGCAGCTTAGGGGCCGGGACAGGGGTTAGCTACGAGCAGTACTTC. The variable domain in full, with the rest retrieved from reference TRBV7-6 and TRBJ2-7, is GAGVSQSPRYKVTKRGQDVALRCDPISGHVSLYWYRQALGQGPEFLTYFNYEAQQDKSGLPNDRFSAERPEGSISTLTIQRTEQRDSAMYRCASSLGAGTGVSYEQYFGPGTRLTVT.

This sequence joins TRBV15 and TRBJ2-7; D is undetermined. The CDR3 length is 17 residues. The V gene's germline CDR1 is LNHNV and CDR2 YYDKDF (reference sequence). Trimming cost V 0 bases and J 0 bases, with 15 bases left between them. DNA of the CDR3: TGTGCCACCAGCAGAGATCATAGCCGACTCGTCTCCTACGAGCAGTACTTC. Amino acid sequence: CATSRDHSRLVSYEQYF. The variable domain in full, completed from reference TRBV15 and TRBJ2-7, reads DAMVIQNPRYQVTQFGKPVTLSCSQTLNHNVMYWYQQKSSQAPKLLFHYYDKDFNNEADTPDNFQSRRPNTSFCFLDIRSPGLGDTAMYLCATSRDHSRLVSYEQYFGPGTRLTVT.

The genes are TRBV4-2 and TRBJ2-2, with D maybe TRBD2 (5 bases). There are 17 residues in the CDR3. Germline-derived CDR1 and CDR2 are LGHNA and YNFKEQ. The V end was cut by 4 bases, the J end by 7 bases, with 22 bases between. The CDR3: CASSRRPTARSGGELFF. The CDR3 DNA sequence: TGTGCCAGCAGCCGGAGGCCGACGGCTAGATCCGGCGGGGAGCTGTTTTTT.

This chain joins TRBV6-5 and TRBJ2-7; perhaps TRBD2 as D (5 bases). V was trimmed by 2 bases and J by 4 bases, leaving 6 bases between them. This CDR3 is 12 amino acids long. The V gene's germline CDR1 is MNHEY and CDR2 SVGAGI. The CDR3 loop is CASSYEGYEQYF. As DNA, the CDR3 is TGTGCCAGCAGTTACGAGGGATACGAGCAGTACTTC.

This clone was seen once. The chain carries TRBV11-3 and TRBJ2-7, with 14 bases aligning to TRBD2. Trimming at V came to 4 bases and at J to 4 bases, leaving 6 bases not matched to a gene. The CDR3 has 16 amino acids. Germline V gives CDR1 SGHNT, CDR2 YENEEA. DNA of the CDR3: TGTGCCAGCAGCTCCCGACTAGCGGGGGGGCCGTACGAGCAGTACTTC. Translating it yields CASSSRLAGGPYEQYF.

A word on this clone: This specimen includes other DNA sequences encoding the same CDR3. The chain couples TRBV11-2 to TRBJ2-7; tentative D call: TRBD2 (5 bases). CDR3 size: 11 residues. CDR1 and CDR2 from the germline V gene are SGHAT and FQNNGV. V was pared by 5 bases and J by 3 bases, with 5 bases between. The CDR3 sequence: CASSSGYEQYF. Written as DNA, the CDR3 is TGTGCCAGCAGCAGCGGCTACGAGCAGTACTTC.

The V gene is TRBV30, the J gene TRBJ1-2; TRBD1 matches 8 bases. The CDR3 sequence is 14 residues long. Germline CDR1 is GTSNPN and CDR2 is SVGIG (reference sequence). Losses at the gene ends were 0 bases for V and 6 bases for J; bases not matched to a gene: 6. The CDR3 nucleotides read TGTGCCTGGAGTGTACGCAGGGGGCGTCATGGCTACACCTTC. Translation gives CAWSVRRGRHGYTF. Full variable domain (missing parts from reference TRBV30 and TRBJ1-2): SQTIHQWPATLVQPVGSPLSLECTVEGTSNPNLYWYRQAAGRGLQLLFYSVGIGQISSEVPQNLSASRPQDRQFILSSKKLLLSDSGFYLCAWSVRRGRHGYTFGSGTRLTVV.

The rearrangement joins TRBV12-5 to TRBJ2-1; 9 nucleotides agree with TRBD1. The germline V gene encodes CDR1 LGHNT and CDR2 FRNRAP. V gave up 1 base and J gave up 4 bases; unmatched junction bases: 11. The CDR3 length is 18 residues. The DNA of the CDR3 is TGTGCTAGTGGTTTGGGACTAATTCGGGACAGGGCGTACAATGAGCAGTTCTTC. Residues: CASGLGLIRDRAYNEQFF.

The genes are TRBV6-5 and TRBJ1-6; no clear D gene. The germline V gene has CDR1 MNHEY and CDR2 SVGAGI. The ends were cut back, 2 bases at V and 2 bases at J, with 7 bases in the middle. The CDR3 spans 15 residues. The CDR3 sequence is CASSYEEAYNSPLHF. The CDR3 DNA sequence: TGTGCCAGCAGTTACGAGGAGGCCTATAATTCACCCCTCCACTTT.

The chain recombines TRBV10-3 with TRBJ1-2; the D gene is possibly TRBD1 (5 bases). The V gene's germline CDR1 is ENHRY and CDR2 SYGVKD. Trimming removed 7 bases from V and 0 bases from J, with 15 bases in between. The CDR3 consists of 15 residues. The CDR3 region is CAITVDSRANYGYTF. The CDR3 nucleotides are TGTGCCATCACCGTCGACAGTAGAGCTAACTATGGCTACACCTTC.

The chain is built from TRBV10-3 and TRBJ2-1; 9 nucleotides line up with TRBD1. After removal of 10 bases from V and 8 bases from J, the junction contained 9 bases not matched to a gene. CDR3 size: 13 residues. Germline loops: CDR1 ENHRY, CDR2 SYGVKD. CDR3 nucleotides: TGTGCCACCCGGGACAGGGTAATTGATGAGCAGTTCTTC. Residues: CATRDRVIDEQFF.

The chain joins TRBV7-9 to TRBJ2-1, with a possible D match to TRBD2 (5 bases). V was clipped by 5 bases and J by 5 bases, with 7 bases between them. Germline CDR1 reads SEHNR; CDR2 reads FQNEAQ (reference sequence). The CDR3 runs to 12 residues. Here the CDR3 reads CASSARDNEQFF. The DNA of the CDR3 is TGTGCCAGCAGCGCGAGGGACAATGAGCAGTTCTTC.

The sample holds one count of this clone. This chain connects TRBV6-5 to TRBJ2-4, with D possibly matching TRBD1 (6 bases). The CDR3 covers 14 residues. CDR1 and CDR2 (germline): MNHEY, SVGAGI. The V gene lost 5 bases and the J gene lost 7 bases, with 15 bases spanning the gap. Here the CDR3 reads CASSEGVRGNIQYF. CDR3 coding DNA: TGTGCCAGCAGTGAAGGGGTAAGGGGGAACATTCAGTACTTC.

The rearrangement uses TRBV18 and TRBJ2-3; 9 bases agree with TRBD2. The trim removed 0 bases at V and 6 bases at J, leaving 13 bases unmatched. Germline CDR1 is KGHSH and CDR2 is LQKENI. The CDR3 spans 18 residues. CDR3 coding DNA: TGTGCCAGCTCACCACCGGCTCGCCTAGCGGGGAGGCTTGATACGCAGTATTTT. It translates to CASSPPARLAGRLDTQYF.

The chain uses TRBV28 and TRBJ1-5; D is uncertain. Germline loops: CDR1 MDHEN, CDR2 SYDVKM. This CDR3 is built from 15 residues. The germline V and J ends were trimmed by 2 bases and 3 bases, with 11 bases remaining between them. CDR3 sequence: CASSLPLGSNQPQHF. In DNA, the CDR3 is TGTGCCAGCAGTTTACCACTAGGGTCCAATCAGCCCCAGCATTTT. Full variable domain (missing parts from reference TRBV28 and TRBJ1-5): DVKVTQSSRYLVKRTGEKVFLECVQDMDHENMFWYRQDPGLGLRLIYFSYDVKMKEKGDIPEGYSVSREKKERFSLILESASTNQTSMYLCASSLPLGSNQPQHFGDGTRLSIL.

This chain links TRBV28 with TRBJ2-7, with unresolved D. Trimming took off 6 bases at V and 4 bases at J, with 10 bases between the two ends. CDR3 length: 12 residues. Germline CDR1 reads MDHEN; CDR2 reads SYDVKM. The CDR3: CASSRYIYEQYF. In DNA, the CDR3 is TGTGCCAGCAGCAGATACATTTACGAGCAGTACTTC.

The genes are TRBV5-1 and TRBJ1-1; tentative D call: TRBD1 (6 bases). From germline, CDR1 is SGHRS and CDR2 YFSETQ. The germline V and J ends were trimmed by 3 bases and 5 bases, with 14 bases remaining between them. The length of the CDR3 is 14 residues. CDR3 coding DNA: TGCGCCAGCAGCTGGAGACAGGACGGGACTGAAGCTTTCTTT. Protein product: CASSWRQDGTEAFF.

This sequence joins TRBV6-5 and TRBJ2-1, with 8 bases matching TRBD1. The germline gives CDR1 MNHEY, CDR2 SVGAGI. The CDR3 has 15 residues. J lost 9 bases, V lost 4 bases, and 11 bases had no gene match. CDR3 protein: CASSSEGQGFGEQFF. In DNA form, the CDR3 reads TGTGCCAGCAGTTCGGAAGGACAGGGCTTCGGTGAGCAGTTCTTC.

This chain joins TRBV29-1 and TRBJ2-2; D is undetermined. V was clipped by 4 bases and J by 6 bases, with 12 bases between them. Per the germline V gene, CDR1 is SQVTM and CDR2 is ANQGSEA. This CDR3 is 13 amino acids long. The CDR3 loop reads CSVVLGRAGELFF. CDR3 coding DNA: TGCAGCGTTGTCCTAGGTCGGGCCGGGGAGCTGTTTTTT.

The V gene is TRBV27, the J gene TRBJ1-5; possibly TRBD1 for D (6 bases). From germline, CDR1 is MNHEY and CDR2 SMNVEV (reference sequence). The ends were cut back, 5 bases at V and 2 bases at J, with 28 bases in the middle. The length of the CDR3 is 20 residues. The CDR3: CASSTNTGGPIKGGNQPQHF. The CDR3 bases are TGTGCCAGCAGTACAAACACGGGGGGGCCGATAAAGGGTGGCAATCAGCCCCAGCATTTT.